The 23 T cell receptor beta chains listed next were all sequenced from one sample in a study of T cell repertoires in cytomegalovirus infection. Via MiXCR, TCRdb re-called the reads, giving one row per CDR3 protein. The sample comprises around 280,000 distinct CDR3 sequences, around 10% of which are singletons, and more than 2.5% rests with the top ten. Sample: PBMCs. The receptor source for this set is a human donor in good health (CMV status not recorded). Some clones in this sample may be carry-over from other donors' samples.

This clonotype has ten or more counts. The chain links TRBV19 to TRBJ2-6, with D possibly matching TRBD1 (5 bases). The CDR3 covers 17 residues. With 0 bases removed from V and 0 bases from J, the gap between germline ends came to 9 bases. The germline V gene has CDR1 LNHDA and CDR2 SQIVND (reference sequence). CDR3 protein: CASSIDQGLSGANVLTF. Here the CDR3 DNA reads TGTGCCAGTAGTATAGACCAGGGCCTCTCTGGGGCCAACGTCCTGACTTTC.

This clonotype was observed a single time. This may be a read error: a much more frequent sequence differs by one nucleotide. The V call is TRBV19, the J call TRBJ2-3; D unclear. Between the trimmed V and J ends, which lost 3 bases and 4 bases, there was a span of 14 bases. Germline CDR1 LNHDA, CDR2 SQIVND (reference sequence). CDR3 length equals 15 residues. CDR3 in amino acids: CASSIASEWADTQYF. DNA of the CDR3: TGTGCCAGTAGTATCGCCTCGGAGTGGGCAGATACGCAGTATTTT.

This clonotype was counted at least ten times. CDR3 sequence: CASSQVRNQPQHF. CDR3 in DNA: TGCGCCAGCAGCCAAGTCAGGAATCAGCCCCAGCATTTT. The chain links TRBV4-1 to TRBJ1-5; D remains unclear. The germline CDR1 and CDR2 sequences are MGHRA and YSYEKL. Trimming cost V 1 base and J 4 bases, with 5 bases left between them. The CDR3 is 13 residues long.

The chain combines TRBV29-1 with TRBJ2-7, with D possibly being TRBD2 (5 bases). Trimming cost V 2 bases and J 2 bases, with 10 bases left between them. This CDR3 is 13 amino acids long. CDR1 is SQVTM, CDR2 ANQGSEA, per germline. CDR3: CSVEQDSPYEQYF. In DNA form, the CDR3 reads TGCAGCGTTGAACAGGACTCTCCCTACGAGCAGTACTTC.

This sequence joins TRBV2 and TRBJ1-5; D is undetermined. The CDR3 runs to 13 residues. CDR1 SNHLY and CDR2 FYNNEI come from the germline V gene. Trimming stripped 5 bases from V and 2 bases from J, with 7 bases between. The DNA of the CDR3 is TGTGCCAGCAGTATCGACGGCAATCAGCCCCAGCATTTT. Translation: CASSIDGNQPQHF. The full variable domain, its missing parts supplied by reference TRBV2 and TRBJ1-5, is EPEVTQTPSHQVTQMGQEVILRCVPISNHLYFYWYRQILGQKVEFLVSFYNNEISEKSEIFDDQFSVERPDGSNFTLKIRSTKLEDSAMYFCASSIDGNQPQHFGDGTRLSIL.

This clonotype occurred many times. This rearrangement joins TRBV7-2 to TRBJ1-1, with TRBD1 as a possible D gene (5 bases). Trimming left V 4 bases short and J 6 bases short, with 12 bases between. Per germline, CDR1 SGHTA and CDR2 FQGNSA. The CDR3 totals 13 residues. Here the CDR3 reads CASSSSGNSEAFF. CDR3 coding DNA: TGTGCCAGCAGCTCCTCAGGGAATTCTGAAGCTTTCTTT.

The rearrangement joins TRBV5-8 to TRBJ2-1; D unclear. Germline V gene lookup returns CDR1 SGHTS and CDR2 YDEGEE. Trimming removed 4 bases at V and 6 bases at J, with 11 bases between. The CDR3 runs 13 residues. CDR3 sequence reads: CASSPTSFNEQFF. The CDR3 coding sequence is TGTGCCAGCAGCCCTACGTCATTCAATGAGCAGTTCTTC.

This clonotype has at least ten counts. J is TRBJ1-4 and V is TRBV7-9; D is uncertain. Per the germline V gene, CDR1 is SEHNR and CDR2 is FQNEAQ (reference sequence). This CDR3 region has 12 residues. Trimming took off 6 bases at V and 8 bases at J, with 10 bases between the two ends. CDR3 sequence: CASSVREEKLFF. The CDR3 nucleotides read TGTGCCAGCAGTGTAAGGGAGGAAAAACTGTTTTTT.

In this sample, this clonotype turned up many times. The V call is TRBV20-1, the J call TRBJ1-4; D perhaps matches TRBD1 (5 bases). The CDR3 has 13 amino acids. V gave up 7 bases and J gave up 0 bases, with 9 bases separating them. Germline CDR1 reads DFQATT; CDR2 reads SNEGSKA (reference sequence). The CDR3, as DNA: TGCAGTGTTACAGGCGCAACTAATGAAAAACTGTTTTTT. It yields the protein CSVTGATNEKLFF.

A few counts support this clonotype. CDR3 in amino acids: CASSQDPSGQGESGYTF. In nucleotides, the CDR3 is TGTGCCAGCAGCCAAGACCCATCGGGACAGGGAGAGTCTGGCTACACCTTC. This rearrangement joins TRBV4-2 to TRBJ1-2; TRBD1 agrees at 9 bases. Germline CDR1 reads LGHNA; CDR2 reads YNFKEQ. J lost 7 bases, V lost 0 bases, and 12 bases had no gene match. The CDR3 consists of 17 residues.

This clonotype was counted many times. The chain has TRBV15 and TRBJ2-3; 11 bases line up with TRBD2. Germline V gene lookup returns CDR1 LNHNV and CDR2 YYDKDF (reference sequence). The J segment lost 9 bases and the V segment lost 5 bases, leaving 4 bases of the junction unmatched. This CDR3 is built from 13 residues. For the CDR3, the DNA is TGTGCCACCAGCGGGACTAGCGGAGGAACGCAGTATTTT. Protein product: CATSGTSGGTQYF. Based on the CDR3 plus reference TRBV15 and TRBJ2-3, the full variable domain is DAMVIQNPRYQVTQFGKPVTLSCSQTLNHNVMYWYQQKSSQAPKLLFHYYDKDFNNEADTPDNFQSRRPNTSFCFLDIRSPGLGDTAMYLCATSGTSGGTQYFGPGTRLTVL.

The chain couples TRBV4-2 to TRBJ2-7, with 8 positions matching TRBD1. Trimming removed 1 base from V and 4 bases from J; junction bases left unmatched: 6. Germline loops: CDR1 LGHNA, CDR2 YNFKEQ. The CDR3 consists of 15 residues. The CDR3 DNA follows: TGTGCCAGCAGCCAAGCATCGGACAGGGTGTACGAGCAGTACTTC. Translating it yields CASSQASDRVYEQYF.

This clonotype was observed many times. The CDR3 region has the DNA TGTGCCAGCAGTCCCGGGACAGGGGGCAGCAATCAGCCCCAGCATTTT. Protein product: CASSPGTGGSNQPQHF. This sequence joins TRBV6-6 and TRBJ1-5, with 12 bases identical to TRBD1. V lost 5 bases, J lost 1 base, and 3 bases stayed unmatched. The CDR3 has 16 amino acids. Per the germline V gene, CDR1 is MNHNY and CDR2 is SVGAGI (reference sequence).

The chain is built from TRBV20-1 and TRBJ2-7, with 10 nucleotides matching TRBD2. The CDR3 length is 13 residues. Germline V gene sequence: CDR1 DFQATT, CDR2 SNEGSKA (reference sequence). The V segment lost 3 bases and the J segment 7 bases; nucleotides outside the gene matches: 6. The DNA for the CDR3 is TGCAGTGCTAGGCCTAGCGGGGGTAGGGAGCAGTACGTC. This translates into CSARPSGGREQYV.

V usage is TRBV20-1 and J usage is TRBJ2-2; no definite D call. The germline CDR1 and CDR2 sequences are DFQATT and SNEGSKA (reference sequence). The CDR3 is 14 residues long. Trimming cost V 4 bases and J 1 base, with 10 bases left between them. The CDR3 bases are TGCAGTGCTACTCGGCAGTTGAACACCGGGGAGCTGTTTTTT. The encoded protein is CSATRQLNTGELFF.

This clonotype was detected a few times. The chain employs TRBV7-9 and TRBJ1-2; TRBD1 might be the D (6 bases). Germline CDR1 and CDR2: SEHNR and FQNEAQ (reference sequence). V dropped 4 bases and J dropped 2 bases, with 17 bases sitting between them. This CDR3 contains 16 residues. The CDR3 bases are TGTGCCAGCAGCTCTGGATATGGCAGGGGAAACTATGGCTACACCTTC. Translated: CASSSGYGRGNYGYTF.

This clonotype appeared a few times. The rearrangement joins TRBV29-1 to TRBJ1-2; weak D call: TRBD1 (5 bases). The V gene's germline CDR1 is SQVTM and CDR2 ANQGSEA. Trimming left V 1 base short and J 2 bases short, with 8 bases between. The CDR3 length is 13 residues. This CDR3 reads CSVEGRANYGYTF. As DNA, the CDR3 is TGCAGCGTTGAAGGCAGGGCAAACTATGGCTACACCTTC. The whole variable domain, remainder taken from reference TRBV29-1 and TRBJ1-2, is SAVISQKPSRDICQRGTSLTIQCQVDSQVTMMFWYRQQPGQSLTLIATANQGSEATYESGFVIDKFPISRPNLTFSTLTVSNMSPEDSSIYLCSVEGRANYGYTFGSGTRLTVV.

Concerning this clonotype itself: A junction end diverges from the germline sequence, so it may reflect a read error. Written as DNA, the CDR3 is TGTGCCTGCAGTTCCCACGGGTCGCGTGAGCAGTTCTTC. It translates to CACSSHGSREQFF. The chain employs TRBV27 and TRBJ2-1; D unclear. Germline lookup yields CDR1 MNHEY and CDR2 SMNVEV (reference sequence). The CDR3 spans 13 residues.

This clonotype was picked up many times. The chain joins TRBV20-1 to TRBJ2-1; 11 positions agree with TRBD2. The J segment lost 1 base and the V segment lost 6 bases, leaving 8 bases of the junction unmatched. This CDR3 has 16 amino acids. Germline V gene sequence: CDR1 DFQATT, CDR2 SNEGSKA (reference sequence). In nucleotides, the CDR3 is TGCAGTGCCGGGACTAGCGGACTTGGATCCTACAATGAGCAGTTCTTC. Amino acids: CSAGTSGLGSYNEQFF.

The J gene is TRBJ1-1, the V gene TRBV20-1, with unresolved D. The germline V and J ends were trimmed by 5 bases and 12 bases, with 19 bases remaining between them. The CDR3 length is 12 residues. Germline values: CDR1 DFQATT, CDR2 SNEGSKA (reference sequence). CDR3 nucleotides: TGCAGTGCTCCTCCAAGTACCACGAGAACTTTCTTT. This gives the protein CSAPPSTTRTFF.

This clonotype was recorded a few times. The chain combines TRBV20-1 with TRBJ1-2, with 7 nucleotides matching TRBD1. In germline, CDR1 is DFQATT, CDR2 SNEGSKA (reference sequence). The CDR3 spans 12 residues. After removal of 5 bases from V and 4 bases from J, the junction contained 4 bases not matched to a gene. As DNA, the CDR3 is TGCAGTGCTTCCGGGACAGCCTATGGCTACACCTTC. Its translation: CSASGTAYGYTF.

The J gene is TRBJ1-2, the V gene TRBV29-1; 9 bases align to TRBD1. With V trimmed by 3 bases and J by 3 bases, 11 bases remained unmatched. Per germline, CDR1 SQVTM and CDR2 ANQGSEA. The CDR3 contains 16 residues. CDR3 in amino acids: CSVDRDREKGDYGYTF. CDR3 DNA: TGCAGCGTTGACCGGGACAGGGAAAAAGGAGACTATGGCTACACCTTC.

The chain links TRBV7-9 to TRBJ2-1; D unresolved. This CDR3 is 11 amino acids long. Per germline, CDR1 SEHNR and CDR2 FQNEAQ (reference sequence). V lost 1 base, J lost 9 bases, and 4 bases lay in between. The DNA for the CDR3 is TGTGCCAGCAGCTTAGAGGGTGAGCAGTTCTTC. As protein: CASSLEGEQFF.